The next 30 T cell receptor beta chains were all read from a single sample in a study of shared clonotypes between healthy human individuals. Measured with immunoSEQ multiplex PCR; TCRdb has only the in-frame clones, and not every one. The sample includes more than 200,000 clones, 65% of them seen just once. The source material was memory CD4+ T cells sorted from blood. Subset: CD45RA-negative fraction. The receptor source for this set is a man aged 30 to 39 in good health.

The rearrangement joins TRBV7-2 to TRBJ1-3; D not certain. The V and J ends lost 4 bases and 1 base respectively, with 5 bases between them. Germline V CDR1 and CDR2: SGHTA, FQGNSA. This CDR3 comprises 13 residues. CDR3 bases: TGTGCCAGCAGCTCGTCGTCTGGAAACACCATATATTTT. Translating it yields CASSSSSGNTIYF.

This clone was observed a handful of times. The rearrangement uses TRBV5-1 and TRBJ2-5; the match to TRBD2 covers 9 bases. Unmatched junction bases numbered 7, after V lost 0 bases and J lost 4 bases. Per germline, CDR1 SGHRS and CDR2 YFSETQ. The CDR3 length is 16 residues. This CDR3 is CASSLAAGGPGETQYF. The CDR3 coding sequence is TGCGCCAGCAGCTTGGCGGCGGGAGGGCCCGGAGAGACCCAGTACTTC.

This clone was counted between two and nine times. The chain recombines TRBV5-1 with TRBJ2-5, with D hard to call. CDR3 size: 14 residues. The germline V and J ends were trimmed by 0 bases and 1 base, with 7 bases remaining between them. CDR1 and CDR2 from the germline V gene are SGHRS and YFSETQ. CDR3 sequence reads: CASSLGAAQETQYF. In DNA form, the CDR3 reads TGCGCCAGCAGCTTGGGGGCAGCCCAAGAGACCCAGTACTTC.

This clone was found a few times. The J gene is TRBJ2-7, the V gene TRBV2, with 11 bases fitting TRBD2. This CDR3 has 13 amino acids. After removal of 6 bases from V and 6 bases from J, the junction contained 4 bases not matched to a gene. Germline loops: CDR1 SNHLY, CDR2 FYNNEI. CDR3 sequence: CASRLAGVSEQYF. The CDR3 region has the DNA TGTGCCAGCAGACTAGCGGGAGTATCCGAGCAGTACTTC.

J is TRBJ2-7 and V is TRBV19; the match to TRBD2 covers 7 bases. Trimming at V came to 3 bases and at J to 3 bases, leaving 5 bases not matched to a gene. The CDR3 spans 14 residues. The V gene's germline CDR1 is LNHDA and CDR2 SQIVND (reference sequence). In DNA, the CDR3 is TGTGCCAGTAGTATTAGAGCGGGATTCTACGAGCAGTACTTC. Protein: CASSIRAGFYEQYF.

This clone was detected a few times. The genes are TRBV5-1 and TRBJ2-6, with a tentative D call TRBD1 (6 bases). The V end lost 4 bases, the J end lost 1 base, and 9 bases lay between the germline ends. This CDR3 has 15 residues. Germline V gives CDR1 SGHRS, CDR2 YFSETQ. The CDR3 is CASSNGTSGANVLTF. For the CDR3, the DNA is TGCGCCAGCAGCAACGGGACATCTGGGGCCAACGTCCTGACTTTC.

The CDR3 spells CASSVGAVEPYEQYF. CDR3 DNA sequence: TGTGCCAGCAGCGTGGGGGCGGTTGAGCCCTACGAGCAGTACTTC. The chain couples TRBV9 to TRBJ2-7, with D perhaps TRBD1 (6 bases). The germline gives CDR1 SGDLS, CDR2 YYNGEE. Trimming took off 2 bases at V and 2 bases at J, with 14 bases between the two ends. CDR3 length: 15 amino acids.

V usage is TRBV9 and J usage is TRBJ2-3; 9 bases are a match to TRBD2. The V and J ends lost 0 bases and 3 bases, in that order; junction bases with no gene match: 14. CDR3 length: 19 amino acids. Germline V gene data show CDR1 as SGDLS and CDR2 as YYNGEE. The CDR3 loop is CASSVALAGGHGETDTQYF. As DNA, the CDR3 is TGTGCCAGCAGCGTAGCCCTGGCGGGAGGGCATGGGGAGACAGATACGCAGTATTTT.

This sequence joins TRBV7-2 and TRBJ2-1, with TRBD2 as a possible D gene (5 bases). Germline V gene lookup returns CDR1 SGHTA and CDR2 FQGNSA. The CDR3 is 15 residues long. Between the trimmed V and J ends, which lost 1 base and 3 bases, there was a span of 10 bases. CDR3 region: CASSLVRGNYNEQFF. CDR3 nucleotides: TGTGCCAGCAGCTTAGTCCGGGGAAACTACAATGAGCAGTTCTTC.

The J gene is TRBJ2-3, the V gene TRBV27; D gene ambiguous. The CDR3 spans 14 residues. Trimming left V 3 bases short and J 2 bases short, with 9 bases between. Germline assignment: CDR1 MNHEY and CDR2 SMNVEV (reference sequence). CDR3 DNA: TGTGCCAGCAGTTTGTCTCGGCCCACAGATACGCAGTATTTT. It is translated as CASSLSRPTDTQYF.

This chain joins TRBV27 and TRBJ2-1; tentatively, D is TRBD2 (7 bases). The CDR3 runs to 15 residues. V lost 8 bases and J 7 bases, leaving 21 bases between the germline ends. Germline V gene sequence: CDR1 MNHEY, CDR2 SMNVEV (reference sequence). The CDR3 DNA follows: TGTGCCAGCTGGGGGCCGGGACTACCCCTTAATGAGCAGTTCTTC. This codes for CASWGPGLPLNEQFF.

V usage is TRBV25-1 and J usage is TRBJ2-7; D is ambiguous. CDR3 size: 12 residues. From germline, CDR1 is MGHDK and CDR2 SYGVNS. Trimming shortened V by 4 bases and J by 3 bases, and 7 bases separated the two germline ends. CDR3 bases: TGTGCCAGCAGTGCCACAGACTACGAGCAGTACTTC. As protein: CASSATDYEQYF.

The gene calls are TRBV29-1 and TRBJ2-7; the match to TRBD2 covers 9 bases. The CDR3 consists of 15 residues. V lost 1 base, J lost 5 bases, and 9 bases stayed unmatched. Germline CDR1 SQVTM, CDR2 ANQGSEA. This chain's CDR3 is CSVEVGLAGRDEQYF. CDR3 DNA sequence: TGCAGCGTTGAAGTCGGGCTAGCGGGAAGGGACGAGCAGTACTTC.

The chain is built from TRBV18 and TRBJ2-2, with D uncertain. The CDR3 has 13 residues. The V gene's germline CDR1 is KGHSH and CDR2 LQKENI. Trimming removed 2 bases at V and 4 bases at J, with 5 bases between. The CDR3 DNA follows: TGTGCCAGCTCACCATCCGCCACCGGGGAGCTGTTTTTT. Its translation is CASSPSATGELFF.

The rearrangement links TRBV6-1 to TRBJ2-5; D uncertain. The CDR3 consists of 15 residues. V was cut by 4 bases and J by 2 bases, with 14 bases left in between. Germline-derived CDR1 and CDR2 are MNHNS and SASEGT. CDR3 nucleotides: TGTGCCAGCAGTGTGGCTGGCTGGAGACAAGAGACCCAGTACTTC. It codes for CASSVAGWRQETQYF.

The chain joins TRBV25-1 to TRBJ2-1; D possibly uses TRBD1 or TRBD2 (5 bases each). The CDR3 is 17 amino acids. Germline lookup yields CDR1 MGHDK and CDR2 SYGVNS. The V and J ends lost 3 bases and 6 bases respectively, with 21 bases between them. The DNA for the CDR3 is TGTGCCAGCAGTGATCTAGGGATCGGGGACCGTCGCAATGAGCAGTTCTTC. Translating it yields CASSDLGIGDRRNEQFF.

The CDR3 coding sequence is TGTGCCAGCAGTTTAGCTAGATTCACCACCGGGGAGCTGTTTTTT. Its protein is CASSLARFTTGELFF. V usage is TRBV28 and J usage is TRBJ2-2, with unresolved D. The V end was cut by 2 bases, the J end by 4 bases, with 11 bases between. The CDR3 covers 15 residues. The germline V gene encodes CDR1 MDHEN and CDR2 SYDVKM. Full variable domain (remainder filled in from reference TRBV28 and TRBJ2-2): DVKVTQSSRYLVKRTGEKVFLECVQDMDHENMFWYRQDPGLGLRLIYFSYDVKMKEKGDIPEGYSVSREKKERFSLILESASTNQTSMYLCASSLARFTTGELFFGEGSRLTVL.

The sample holds a few counts of this clone. The chain couples TRBV5-1 to TRBJ2-7, with TRBD2 as a possible D gene (6 bases). V was clipped by 1 base and J by 3 bases, with 14 bases between them. The germline V gene encodes CDR1 SGHRS and CDR2 YFSETQ. The CDR3 totals 15 residues. The CDR3 loop is CASSLLGGDNYEQYF. CDR3 nucleotide sequence: TGCGCCAGCAGCTTGTTGGGGGGAGACAACTACGAGCAGTACTTC. The full variable domain, in which reference TRBV5-1 and TRBJ2-7 provide the parts outside the CDR3, is KAGVTQTPRYLIKTRGQQVTLSCSPISGHRSVSWYQQTPGQGLQFLFEYFSETQRNKGNFPGRFSGRQFSNSRSEMNVSTLELGDSALYLCASSLLGGDNYEQYFGPGTRLTVT.

In nucleotides, the CDR3 is TGTGCCAGCAGAGGACAGGGCGATAGCAATCAGCCCCAGCATTTT. It encodes CASRGQGDSNQPQHF. This sequence joins TRBV2 and TRBJ1-5; 8 nucleotides align to TRBD1. Trimming cost V 6 bases and J 0 bases; bases outside gene matches: 4. CDR1 and CDR2 (germline): SNHLY, FYNNEI. CDR3 size: 15 residues.

The table lists this clone with a few counts. The chain combines TRBV19 with TRBJ1-2, with D perhaps TRBD1 (6 bases). The CDR3 contains 15 residues. Germline values: CDR1 LNHDA, CDR2 SQIVND (reference sequence). The ends were cut back, 4 bases at V and 2 bases at J, with 14 bases in the middle. The CDR3 coding sequence is TGTGCCAGTAGTAGGGCGGGGACACTCAACTATGGCTACACCTTC. Translating gives CASSRAGTLNYGYTF. Full variable domain (outside the CDR3, taken from reference TRBV19 and TRBJ1-2): DGGITQSPKYLFRKEGQNVTLSCEQNLNHDAMYWYRQDPGQGLRLIYYSQIVNDFQKGDIAEGYSVSREKKESFPLTVTSAQKNPTAFYLCASSRAGTLNYGYTFGSGTRLTVV.

This clone was detected only a few times. The chain employs TRBV10-3 and TRBJ2-7, with 9 nucleotides matching TRBD1. The J segment lost 6 bases and the V segment lost 0 bases, leaving 12 bases of the junction unmatched. The CDR3 runs to 17 residues. Germline assignment: CDR1 ENHRY and CDR2 SYGVKD. Written as DNA, the CDR3 is TGTGCCATCAGTGAGTCGAGCTTAGGGACAGGGTCGGGCGAGCAGTACTTC. Translating gives CAISESSLGTGSGEQYF.

The gene calls are TRBV7-8 and TRBJ2-7; D is tentatively TRBD1 or TRBD2 (6 bases each). This CDR3 region has 15 residues. V gave up 1 base and J gave up 0 bases, with 10 bases separating them. Per the germline V gene, CDR1 is SGHVS and CDR2 is FQNEAQ. The CDR3 loop is CASSLGGTSSYEQYF. As DNA, the CDR3 is TGTGCCAGCAGCTTAGGCGGGACAAGCTCCTACGAGCAGTACTTC. Variable domain in full (rest from reference TRBV7-8 and TRBJ2-7): GAGVSQSPRYKVAKRGQDVALRCDPISGHVSLFWYQQALGQGPEFLTYFQNEAQLDKSGLPSDRFFAERPEGSVSTLKIQRTQQEDSAVYLCASSLGGTSSYEQYFGPGTRLTVT.

The V call is TRBV7-9, the J call TRBJ2-5; D might be TRBD2 (5 bases). The CDR3 extends over 15 amino acids. Trimming shortened V by 4 bases and J by 2 bases, and 14 bases separated the two germline ends. Germline assignment: CDR1 SEHNR and CDR2 FQNEAQ (reference sequence). This CDR3 is CASSSTFGVQETQYF. CDR3 DNA sequence: TGTGCCAGCAGCTCTACTTTCGGGGTTCAAGAGACCCAGTACTTC.

This clone was found a few times. CDR3 region: CASSETHSGRPSSGANVLTF. DNA of the CDR3: TGTGCCAGTAGCGAGACACATAGCGGGAGGCCCAGCTCTGGGGCCAACGTCCTGACTTTC. The V call is TRBV19, the J call TRBJ2-6, with 10 positions matching TRBD2. J was trimmed by 0 bases and V by 6 bases; bases with no gene match: 14. The CDR3 sequence is 20 residues long. Germline values: CDR1 LNHDA, CDR2 SQIVND (reference sequence).

A remark on this clone: One end of the junction is discordant with germline, which a read error may explain. The sample has other DNA sequences that encode this CDR3 too. The CDR3 nucleotides read TGTGCCAGCAGTTTAATGGGTCGAAGCTCCTACAATGAGCAGTTCTTC. Translation: CASSLMGRSSYNEQFF. The rearrangement links TRBV7-3 to TRBJ2-1; no clear D. The germline gives CDR1 SGHTA, CDR2 FQGTGA. The CDR3 spans 16 residues. The full variable domain, its missing parts supplied by reference TRBV7-3 and TRBJ2-1, is GAGVSQTPSNKVTEKGKYVELRCDPISGHTALYWYRQSLGQGPEFLIYFQGTGAADDSGLPNDRFFAVRPEGSVSTLKIQRTERGDSAVYLCASSLMGRSSYNEQFFGPGTRLTVL.

This clone was detected a few times. The V and J genes are TRBV19 and TRBJ2-7; 10 bases map to TRBD2. Germline assignment: CDR1 LNHDA and CDR2 SQIVND (reference sequence). The trim removed 3 bases at V and 3 bases at J, leaving 11 bases unmatched. The CDR3 contains 17 residues. The chain's CDR3 is CASSIGVAGGYGYEQYF. In nucleotides, the CDR3 is TGTGCCAGTAGTATCGGGGTAGCGGGAGGATATGGCTACGAGCAGTACTTC.

The chain has TRBV2 and TRBJ2-5, with a possible D match to TRBD2 (5 bases). CDR3 length equals 12 residues. Germline assignment: CDR1 SNHLY and CDR2 FYNNEI. Trimming shortened V by 8 bases and J by 3 bases, and 10 bases separated the two germline ends. CDR3 nucleotides: TGTGCCAGCTGTCAAGCGGAAGAGACCCAGTACTTC. Translated, it gives CASCQAEETQYF.

The genes are TRBV4-2 and TRBJ2-7, with 13 bases matching TRBD2. CDR1 is LGHNA and CDR2 is YNFKEQ in the germline V gene. The CDR3 totals 17 residues. V was pared by 1 base and J by 1 base, with 4 bases of the junction left unmatched. CDR3 coding DNA: TGTGCCAGCAGCCAAGGCCTACTAGCGGGAGGGTCCTACGAGCAGTACTTC. This sequence encodes CASSQGLLAGGSYEQYF.

The chain combines TRBV19 with TRBJ2-1; D remains unclear. The germline CDR1 and CDR2 sequences are LNHDA and SQIVND (reference sequence). Trimming took 3 bases from V and 9 from J, leaving 18 bases between them. The CDR3 runs to 15 residues. The CDR3: CASSIDGLLLAEQFF. Written as DNA, the CDR3 is TGTGCCAGTAGTATTGACGGGCTGTTACTCGCTGAGCAGTTCTTC.

V usage is TRBV10-3 and J usage is TRBJ2-3; D uncertain. CDR3 length: 13 amino acids. The germline V gene encodes CDR1 ENHRY and CDR2 SYGVKD. V was cut by 8 bases and J by 2 bases, with 11 bases left in between. The CDR3 protein is CAIRRNPTDTQYF. CDR3 bases: TGTGCCATCCGGAGAAACCCCACAGATACGCAGTATTTT.